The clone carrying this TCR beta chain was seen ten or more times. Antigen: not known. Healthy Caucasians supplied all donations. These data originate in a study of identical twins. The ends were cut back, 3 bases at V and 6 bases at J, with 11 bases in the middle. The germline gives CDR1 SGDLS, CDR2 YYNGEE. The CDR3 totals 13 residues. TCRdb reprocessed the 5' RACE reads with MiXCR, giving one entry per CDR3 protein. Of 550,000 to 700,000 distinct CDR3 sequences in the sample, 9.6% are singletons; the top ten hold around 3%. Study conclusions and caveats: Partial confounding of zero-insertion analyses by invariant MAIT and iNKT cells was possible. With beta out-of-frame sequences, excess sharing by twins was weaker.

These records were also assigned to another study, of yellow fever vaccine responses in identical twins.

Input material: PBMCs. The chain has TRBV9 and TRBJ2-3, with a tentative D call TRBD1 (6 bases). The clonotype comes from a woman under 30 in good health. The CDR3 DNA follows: TGTGCCAGCAGCGCGAGACAGGCCGATACGCAGTATTTT. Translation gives CASSARQADTQYF.